The entry below describes one T cell receptor beta chain. The antigen it recognizes is unknown. No much larger clone exists at a distance of one base, and base qualities are not known. Using the deep immunoSEQ assay, TCR CDR3 regions were amplified from genomic DNA by multiplex PCR. For each cell subset, the extracted genomic DNA was distributed evenly across all wells of several immunoSEQ 96-well plates, and each plate served as one replicate. Each replicate PCR for sorted subsets received approximately 200 ng genomic DNA, equal to roughly 33,000 T cell genomes. Purified libraries were measured with a Qubit 3.0 fluorometer, size-checked on a Bioanalyzer 2100, and measured again with the KAPA Library Quantification kit. A separate single-read 150-cycle Illumina NextSeq 550 flow cell was used to sequence each immunoSEQ 96-well plate. Concerning the study's data processing: Because only junctional sequences without quality scores were contained in the immunoSEQ output, filtering matching that applied to full-length reads could not be performed. To assign V/J genes and CDR3, sequences were annotated against IMGT germline references using PyIR, a Python wrapper for IgBLAST v1.9. Any read was removed if the V/J assignment was weak (E-value above 1e-6), the CDR3 was missing, or the read contained stop codons, out-of-frame junctions, or ambiguous translated residues. V3J clonotypes were defined as sequences sharing the same inferred V gene, J gene, and CDR3 amino acid sequence. To compute the percentage overlap between repertoires, the number of shared unique clonotypes was divided by the size of the smaller repertoire. Three approaches were used to assess repertoire richness: RTK rarefaction, the Chao1 estimator, and Recon v2.1 estimates of unobserved clonotypes. Generation probabilities were computed with OLGA for all TCRbeta clonotypes obtained by the gDNA method from a few donors. TCRdb obtained this table from immuneACCESS and retained in-frame rearrangements with V and J assigned. These tables miss some clones; where compared with another copy, unresolved V genes account for less than half of the shortfall, and the remainder is unexplained. V and J calls and clone size follow that table, whereas D and trimming were derived from the DNA. The sample data list around 2.1 million clones, and about 93% of these were observed just once. The ten most abundant clones make up 1.5% to 2% of the sample.

This sample was included in a study of shared clonotypes between healthy human individuals (dated by TCRdb to about 2020). In terms of the full investigation: A couple of women and a few men aged 18 to 49 years were included in the cohort. For each donor, CD4 naive and CD4 memory were each given three plates, CD8 naive was given two plates, and CD8 memory was given one plate. The study deeply sequenced blood TCR repertoires of five healthy adults to estimate repertoire size and the extent of clonotype sharing between individuals. To increase sequencing depth and limit assay-specific biases, TCR repertoire library preparation and sequencing were carried out by different laboratories using diverse techniques. Each donor's leukapheresis produced roughly between roughly 0.85 and 9.5 billion PBMCs.

CD8 naive samples were CD45RO-negative cells positively selected for CCR7, giving a CD45RA+CCR7+ population that excluded TemRA cells. Healthy HIV-negative adults with no recently reported acute infections or vaccinations were included as donors. All donors were Caucasian adults living in Nashville, Tennessee, USA. Blood was obtained by leukapheresis, after which PBMCs were separated by Ficoll-Histopaque density gradient centrifugation and cryopreserved in liquid nitrogen vapor phase. Analytical flow cytometry was used to check the purity and quantity of every magnetically sorted T cell population. From each sorted fraction, genomic DNA was isolated and quantified by UV absorbance on a Nanodrop 2000c. Trimming removed 5 bases from V and 3 bases from J; the gene matches leave 12 bases unexplained. CDR1 and CDR2, looked up from the germline V gene, are MDHEN and SYDVKM. Its CDR3 holds 16 amino acids, cysteine through phenylalanine. Only the CDR3 DNA is retained, 48 bases long and in frame from the first base.

Points the paper makes about the study in general: The small number of donors limited the genetic and exposure-history diversity represented. Higher generation probabilities were observed for clonotypes shared by all four sorted-subset donors than for non-shared clonotypes. Sampling was limited to blood, and TCR repertoires in tissue likely differ from TCR repertoires in blood. Pairwise subsampling led to the expectation that sequencing depth would affect the degree of clonotype sharing among donors. Across four donors, about 4.5% of naive CD4, over 3% of naive CD8, about 2.3% of memory CD4, and roughly 0.41% of memory CD8 clonotypes were shared. Larger estimated clonotype richness was generally found for naive subsets than for memory subsets. Incomplete sequencing was indicated by rarefaction of sorted-subset datasets, despite the large sequencing depth.

The source is a man between 18 and 35 years old in good health. Some clones in this sample may be carry-over from other donors' samples. The sequence is built from TRBV28 and TRBJ2-7; 8 central bases correspond to TRBD2. The source material was naive CD8+ T cells from PBMCs. Taken with the paper, the label for cell subset or site translates to: CD45RA+CCR7+. The DNA sequence follows: TGTGCCAGCAGTCCTCCCATCCGGGGGGGGAACTACGAGCAGTACTTC. Protein translation: CASSPPIRGGNYEQYF.